The T cell receptor (beta chain) under discussion was sequenced for a study of response to subunit inactivated influenza vaccine (dated by TCRdb to 2017 to 2018). With regard to the full study: Deep quantitative T cell receptor repertoire profiling was used in the study to track responses to a trivalent subunit inactivated influenza vaccine. Broad study findings and their caveats: According to the authors, only a limited number of new T cells may be recruited by each seasonal influenza vaccination.

This clonotype was seen a handful of times. Its antigen is unknown. Base qualities are missing; no much larger clone stands one base away. The method was RT-PCR. Sequencing used an Illumina HiSeq 2500. TCRdb reran the public reads through fastp at Q25 and MiXCR, keeping productive beta chains. Each CDR3 protein appears once, grouped with its most common genes and DNA. For this sample there are around 320,000 distinct CDR3 sequences; around 22% appear just once. 10% of the sample comes from the top ten. The receptor was derived from a man in his fifties or sixties who received an inactivated influenza vaccine. Donor details come from another sample of the same person, matched by shared clones. The starting material was PBMCs from blood, obtained less than 22 months after vaccination.

The DNA sequence is as follows: TGTGCCAGCAGCGTCATAGAGGGGGTCTCTGAAGCTTTCTTT. Its translation reads: CASSVIEGVSEAFF. The sequence links TRBV7-2 to TRBJ1-1; a tentative D call is TRBD1 (6 bases match). The V end loses 5 bases and the J end loses 6 bases, and a stretch of 16 bases separates them. The CDR3 starts with the cysteine, ends with the phenylalanine, and has 14 residues. Just the 42-base CDR3 DNA is kept, in frame starting at base 1. In the germline V gene, CDR1 corresponds to SGHTA and CDR2 to FQGNSA. Here the CDR3 is joined to the reference TRBV7-2 and TRBJ1-1 genes, and the full variable domain is: GAGVSQSPSNKVTEKGKDVELRCDPISGHTALYWYRQSLGQGLEFLIYFQGNSAPDKSGLPSDRFSAERTGGSVSTLTIQRTQQEDSAVYLCASSVIEGVSEAFFGQGTRLTVV.